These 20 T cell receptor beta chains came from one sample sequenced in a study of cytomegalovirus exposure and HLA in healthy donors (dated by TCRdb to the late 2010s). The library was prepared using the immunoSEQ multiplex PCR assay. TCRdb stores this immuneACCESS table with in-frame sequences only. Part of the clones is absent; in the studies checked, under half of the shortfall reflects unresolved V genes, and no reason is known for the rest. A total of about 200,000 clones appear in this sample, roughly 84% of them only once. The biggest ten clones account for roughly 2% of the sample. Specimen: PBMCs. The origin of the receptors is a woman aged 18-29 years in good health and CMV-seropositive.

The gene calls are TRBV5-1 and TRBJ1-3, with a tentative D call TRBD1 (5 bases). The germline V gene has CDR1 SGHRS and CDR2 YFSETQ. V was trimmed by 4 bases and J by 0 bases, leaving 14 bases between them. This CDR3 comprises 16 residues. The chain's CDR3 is CASSAWDSPSGNTIYF. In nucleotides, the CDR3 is TGCGCCAGCAGCGCTTGGGACTCTCCCTCTGGAAACACCATATATTTT.

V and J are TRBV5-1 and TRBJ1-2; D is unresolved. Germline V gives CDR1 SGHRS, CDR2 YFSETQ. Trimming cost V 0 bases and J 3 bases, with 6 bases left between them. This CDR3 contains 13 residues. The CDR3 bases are TGCGCCAGCAGCTTGGCCGGGGACTATGGCTACACCTTC. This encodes CASSLAGDYGYTF. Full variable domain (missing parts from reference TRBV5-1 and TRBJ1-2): KAGVTQTPRYLIKTRGQQVTLSCSPISGHRSVSWYQQTPGQGLQFLFEYFSETQRNKGNFPGRFSGRQFSNSRSEMNVSTLELGDSALYLCASSLAGDYGYTFGSGTRLTVV.

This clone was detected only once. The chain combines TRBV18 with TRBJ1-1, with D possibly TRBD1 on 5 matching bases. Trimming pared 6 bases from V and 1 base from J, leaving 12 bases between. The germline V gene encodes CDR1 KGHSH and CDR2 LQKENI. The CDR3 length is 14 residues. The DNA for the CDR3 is TGTGCCAGCTCCCGTTCACAGGAGAACACTGAAGCTTTCTTT. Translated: CASSRSQENTEAFF.

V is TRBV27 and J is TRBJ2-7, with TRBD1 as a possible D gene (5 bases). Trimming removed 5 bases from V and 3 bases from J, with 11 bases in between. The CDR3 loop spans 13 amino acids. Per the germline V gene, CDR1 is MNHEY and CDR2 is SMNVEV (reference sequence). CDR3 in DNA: TGTGCCAGCAGTGTCATGCAGGGCTACGAGCAGTACTTC. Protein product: CASSVMQGYEQYF.

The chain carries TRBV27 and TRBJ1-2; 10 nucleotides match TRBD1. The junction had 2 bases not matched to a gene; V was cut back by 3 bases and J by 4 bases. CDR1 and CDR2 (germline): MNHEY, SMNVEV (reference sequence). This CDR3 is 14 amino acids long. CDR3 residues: CASSFGTGAYGYTF. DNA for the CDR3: TGTGCCAGCAGTTTCGGGACAGGGGCCTATGGCTACACCTTC.

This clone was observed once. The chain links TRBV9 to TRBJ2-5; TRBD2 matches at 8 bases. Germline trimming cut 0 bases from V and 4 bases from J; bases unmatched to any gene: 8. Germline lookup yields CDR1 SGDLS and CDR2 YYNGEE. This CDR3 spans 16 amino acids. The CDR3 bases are TGTGCCAGCAGCGTAGGGGCCAGCGGGAGAGCAGAGACCCAGTACTTC. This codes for CASSVGASGRAETQYF.

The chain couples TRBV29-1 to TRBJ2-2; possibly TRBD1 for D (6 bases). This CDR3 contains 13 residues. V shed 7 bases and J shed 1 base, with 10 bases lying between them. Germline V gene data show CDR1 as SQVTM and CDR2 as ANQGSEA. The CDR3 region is CSARTVNTGELFF. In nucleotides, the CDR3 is TGCAGCGCGCGGACAGTGAACACCGGGGAGCTGTTTTTT.

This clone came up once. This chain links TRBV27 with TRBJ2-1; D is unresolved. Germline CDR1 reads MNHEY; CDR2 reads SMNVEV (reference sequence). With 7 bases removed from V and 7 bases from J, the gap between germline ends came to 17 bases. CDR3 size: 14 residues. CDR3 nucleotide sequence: TGTGCCAGCACTCAGTTGGAACCGCGGAATGAGCAGTTCTTC. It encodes CASTQLEPRNEQFF.

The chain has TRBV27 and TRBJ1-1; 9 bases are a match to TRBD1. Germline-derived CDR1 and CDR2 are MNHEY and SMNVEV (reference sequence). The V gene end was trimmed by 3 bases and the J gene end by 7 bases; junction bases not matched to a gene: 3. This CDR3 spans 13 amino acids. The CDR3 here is CASSFGTGSEAFF. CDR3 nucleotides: TGTGCCAGCAGTTTTGGGACAGGGAGTGAAGCTTTCTTT.

The CDR3 nucleotides are TGTGCCAGCAGTTCAGGGGGCGGCTATGGCTACACCTTC. Protein sequence: CASSSGGGYGYTF. The chain has TRBV5-6 and TRBJ1-2; 8 bases are shared with TRBD1. CDR1 is SGHDT and CDR2 is YYEEEE in the germline V gene. The length of the CDR3 is 13 residues. Trimming cost V 5 bases and J 4 bases; bases outside gene matches: 4.

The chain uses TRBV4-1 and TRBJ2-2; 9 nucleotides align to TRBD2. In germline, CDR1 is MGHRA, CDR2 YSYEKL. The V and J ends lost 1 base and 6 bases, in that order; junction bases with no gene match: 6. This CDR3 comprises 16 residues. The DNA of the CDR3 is TGCGCCAGCAGCCAAGGCGATAGCGGGAGTGCCGGGGAGCTGTTTTTT. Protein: CASSQGDSGSAGELFF.

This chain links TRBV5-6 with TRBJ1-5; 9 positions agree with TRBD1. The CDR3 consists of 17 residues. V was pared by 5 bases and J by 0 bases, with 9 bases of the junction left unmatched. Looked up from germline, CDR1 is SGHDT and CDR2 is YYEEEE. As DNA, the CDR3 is TGTGCCAGCAGTCGGGGACAGGGACTATATAGCAATCAGCCCCAGCATTTT. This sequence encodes CASSRGQGLYSNQPQHF.

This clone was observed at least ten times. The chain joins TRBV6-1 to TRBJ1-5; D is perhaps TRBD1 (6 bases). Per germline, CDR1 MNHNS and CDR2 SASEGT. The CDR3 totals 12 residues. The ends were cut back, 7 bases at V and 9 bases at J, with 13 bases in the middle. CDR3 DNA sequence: TGTGCCAGCACCGACGTCAGGGGGCCCCAGCATTTT. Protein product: CASTDVRGPQHF.

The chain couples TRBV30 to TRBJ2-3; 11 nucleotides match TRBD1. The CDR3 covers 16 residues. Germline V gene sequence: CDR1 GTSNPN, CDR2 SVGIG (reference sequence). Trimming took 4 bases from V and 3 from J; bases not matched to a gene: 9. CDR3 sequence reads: CAWIPNGQGATDTQYF. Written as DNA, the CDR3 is TGTGCCTGGATTCCCAATGGACAGGGGGCGACAGATACGCAGTATTTT.

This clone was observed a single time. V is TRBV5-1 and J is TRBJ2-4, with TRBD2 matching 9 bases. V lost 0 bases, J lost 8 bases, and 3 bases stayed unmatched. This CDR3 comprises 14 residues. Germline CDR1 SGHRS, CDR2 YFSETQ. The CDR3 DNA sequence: TGCGCCAGCAGCTTGGGTAGCGGGAGTGACATTCAGTACTTC. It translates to CASSLGSGSDIQYF.

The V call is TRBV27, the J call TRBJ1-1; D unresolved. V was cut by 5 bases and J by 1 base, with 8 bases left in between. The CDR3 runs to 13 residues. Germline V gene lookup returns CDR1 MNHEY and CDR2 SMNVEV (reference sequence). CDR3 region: CASSPRGNTEAFF. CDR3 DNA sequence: TGTGCCAGCAGTCCCCGCGGGAACACTGAAGCTTTCTTT.

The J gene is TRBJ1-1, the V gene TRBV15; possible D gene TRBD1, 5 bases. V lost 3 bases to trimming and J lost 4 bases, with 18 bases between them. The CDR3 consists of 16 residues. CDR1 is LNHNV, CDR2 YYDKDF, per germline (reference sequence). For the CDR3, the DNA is TGTGCCACCAGCAGGCCCCCTTCAGGGCGCGTCACTGAAGCTTTCTTT. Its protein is CATSRPPSGRVTEAFF.

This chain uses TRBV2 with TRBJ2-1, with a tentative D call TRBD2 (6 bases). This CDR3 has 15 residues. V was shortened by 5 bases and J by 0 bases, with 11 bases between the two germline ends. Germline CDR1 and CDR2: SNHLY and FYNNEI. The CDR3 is CASSIGGSSYNEQFF. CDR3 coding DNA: TGTGCCAGCAGTATAGGAGGGAGCTCCTACAATGAGCAGTTCTTC.

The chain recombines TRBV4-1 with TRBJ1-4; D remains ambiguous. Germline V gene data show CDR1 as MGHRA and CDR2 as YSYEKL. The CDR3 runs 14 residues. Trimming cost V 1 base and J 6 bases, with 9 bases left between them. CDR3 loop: CASSQVPGDEKLFF. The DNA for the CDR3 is TGCGCCAGCAGCCAAGTCCCGGGTGATGAAAAACTGTTTTTT.

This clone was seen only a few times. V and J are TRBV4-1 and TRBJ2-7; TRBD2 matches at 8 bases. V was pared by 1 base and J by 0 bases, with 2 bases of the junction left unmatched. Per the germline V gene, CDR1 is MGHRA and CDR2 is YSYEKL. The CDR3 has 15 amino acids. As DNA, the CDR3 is TGCGCCAGCAGCCAAGGCGGGACTAGCTCCTACGAGCAGTACTTC. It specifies CASSQGGTSSYEQYF.